The following is a TCR beta chain sequence with its context. Its antigen is currently unknown. Amplification used 60 Vbeta primers and 13 Jbeta primers. The repertoire was sequenced with immunoSEQ multiplex PCR; TCRdb's copy has only in-frame clones and lacks some. The data show about 120,000 clones, with approximately 80% seen just once and approximately 5% held by the top ten. This entry is derived from a study of cytomegalovirus exposure and HLA in healthy donors. Study conclusions and caveats: Per published accounts, TCR beta sequences correctly predicted the HLA-A and HLA-B alleles of most subjects.

With V trimmed by 4 bases and J by 6 bases, 15 bases remained unmatched. The V gene's germline CDR1 is GTSNPN and CDR2 SVGIG (reference sequence). The CDR3 has 15 residues. Source material: PBMCs. This TCR was sampled from a woman under 40 in good health and CMV-seropositive. The V call is TRBV30, the J call TRBJ2-7, with 7 nucleotides matching TRBD2. The CDR3 coding sequence is TGTGCCTGGACGGAGCGGGGCCCCCCCCCTTCCGAGCAGTACTTC. This sequence encodes CAWTERGPPPSEQYF.